This T cell receptor beta chain stems from a study of identifying expanded T cells in peripheral blood. Regarding the study as a whole: Over approximately two and four weeks, about 15 and 19 clones changed, versus more than 1 between replicates. Clone count variance between roughly 2-week samples rose with total template count.

This CDR3 comprises 11 residues. Germline trimming cut 11 bases from V and 8 bases from J; bases unmatched to any gene: 7. The germline gives CDR1 SGHNT, CDR2 YENEEA. Collection occurred without any documented infections or immune events in donors. As regards this clone: Its specificity is not known.

Clones were read by immunoSEQ multiplex PCR, and TCRdb kept only the in-frame ones, dropping some. The table lists tens of thousands of clones, about 88% of them singletons. V gene TRBV11-3 combines with J gene TRBJ1-2; 8 nucleotides match TRBD1. The origin of this receptor is a person aged 18 to 75 in good health. Sequencing input: blood. CDR3 region: CARWTGPGYTF. The CDR3 DNA is TGTGCCCGCTGGACAGGGCCCGGCTACACCTTC.